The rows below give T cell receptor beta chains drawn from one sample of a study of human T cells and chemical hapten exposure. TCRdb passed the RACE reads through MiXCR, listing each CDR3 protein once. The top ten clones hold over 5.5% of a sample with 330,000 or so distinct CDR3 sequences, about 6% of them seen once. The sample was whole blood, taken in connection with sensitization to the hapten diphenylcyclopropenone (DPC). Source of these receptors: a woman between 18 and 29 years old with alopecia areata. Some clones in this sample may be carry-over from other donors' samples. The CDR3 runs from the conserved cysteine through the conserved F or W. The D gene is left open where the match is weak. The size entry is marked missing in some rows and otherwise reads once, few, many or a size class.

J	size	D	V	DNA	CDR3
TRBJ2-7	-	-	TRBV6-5	TGTGCCAGCAGTTTGGCAGGCCCCGGCTACGAGCAGTACTTC	CASSLAGPGYEQYF
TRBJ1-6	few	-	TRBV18	TGTGCCAGCTCACCACCGGGGGTCAGCTCCTATAATTCACCCCTCCACTTT	CASSPPGVSSYNSPLHF
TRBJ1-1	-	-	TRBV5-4	TGTGCCAGCAGCTTGGGTAAAGCATTGAACACTGAAGCTTTCTTT	CASSLGKALNTEAFF
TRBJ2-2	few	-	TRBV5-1	TGCGCCAGCGCCTACAACACCGGGGAGCTGTTTTTT	CASAYNTGELFF
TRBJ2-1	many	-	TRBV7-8	TGTGCCAGCAGCCCCCGGGCCACCTACAATGAGCAGTTCTTC	CASSPRATYNEQFF
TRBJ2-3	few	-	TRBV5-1	TGCGCCAGCAGAGAGGGGGGCGTGGATACGCAGTATTTT	CASREGGVDTQYF
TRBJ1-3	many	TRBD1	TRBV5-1	TGCGCCAGCAGACGTGTAACAGGGGACACCATATATTTT	CASRRVTGDTIYF
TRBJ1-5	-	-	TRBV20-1	TGCAGTGCTACCAACAGGGTACGCCAGCCCCAGCATTTT	CSATNRVRQPQHF
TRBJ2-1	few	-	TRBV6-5	TGTGCCAGCAGTTACTCGGCAGGGGAAATATTTAGTATAGCCAATGAGCAGTTCTTC	CASSYSAGEIFSIANEQFF
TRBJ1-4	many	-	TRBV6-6	TGTGCCAGCAGTTACCGCCTTTTCCGTGAAAAACTGTTTTTT	CASSYRLFREKLFF
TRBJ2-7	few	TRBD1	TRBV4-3	TGCGCCAGCAGCCAGGACAGGGGATACGACGAGCAGTACTTC	CASSQDRGYDEQYF
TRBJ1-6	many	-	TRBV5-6	TGTGCCAGCAGATTTTGGAATTCACCCCTCCACTTT	CASRFWNSPLHF
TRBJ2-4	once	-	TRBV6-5	TGTGCCAGCAGTTACTCGGGGGCCGGAAACATTCAGTACTTC	CASSYSGAGNIQYF
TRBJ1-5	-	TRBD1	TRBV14	TGTGCCAGCAGCCAAACAGGGGCTCAGCCCCAGCATTTT	CASSQTGAQPQHF
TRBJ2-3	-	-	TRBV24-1	TGTGCCACCAGTGATTTGCTGGGGACGGTGTATTTT	CATSDLLGTVYF
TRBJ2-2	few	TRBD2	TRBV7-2	TGTGCCAGCAGCTCGGGACTAGCAGTCGGGGAGCTGTTTTTT	CASSSGLAVGELFF
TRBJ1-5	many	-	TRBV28	TGTGCCAGCACCTGGGACGGCAATCAGCCCCAGCATTTT	CASTWDGNQPQHF
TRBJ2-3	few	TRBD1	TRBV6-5	TGTGCCAGCAGTTACAGCGAGGGGGCAACAGATACGCAGTATTTT	CASSYSEGATDTQYF
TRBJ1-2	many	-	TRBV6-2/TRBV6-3	TGTGCCAGCAGTTTACAGATCGACTATGGCTACACCTTC	CASSLQIDYGYTF
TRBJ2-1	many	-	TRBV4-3	TGCGCCGGGGGACTTTTGGGGAGCTCCTACAATGAGCAGTTCTTC	CAGGLLGSSYNEQFF
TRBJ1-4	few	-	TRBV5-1	TGCGCCAGCAGCTTTACAGGATCTGAAAAACTGTTTTTT	CASSFTGSEKLFF
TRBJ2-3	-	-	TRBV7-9	TGTGCCAGCACTCCATACGGTGCTAGCACAGATACGCAGTATTTT	CASTPYGASTDTQYF
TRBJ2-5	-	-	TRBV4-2	TGTGCCAGCAGCCTCAATGCCGGCCAAGAGACCCAGTACTTC	CASSLNAGQETQYF
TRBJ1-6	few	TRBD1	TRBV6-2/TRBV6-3	TGTGCCAGCAGCCGGACAGGGGGCTCCTATAATTCACCCCTCCACTTT	CASSRTGGSYNSPLHF